Each of the 12 T cell receptor beta chains below was sequenced from the same sample in a study of shared clonotypes between healthy human individuals. Data came from immunoSEQ multiplex PCR; TCRdb stores just in-frame clones and leaves some out. The profile shows about 1 million clones, 60% to 80% of them singletons. The sequencing input was memory CD4+ T cells sorted from blood. Subset here: CD45RA-negative fraction. The receptors come from a young man in good health.

The rearrangement uses TRBV29-1 and TRBJ2-3; TRBD2 matches 10 bases. This CDR3 has 14 amino acids. Germline values: CDR1 SQVTM, CDR2 ANQGSEA. J lost 1 base, V lost 8 bases, and 6 bases had no gene match. Here the CDR3 DNA reads TGCAGCTTGGCAGCGGGGGGGGGCACAGATACGCAGTATTTT. It yields the protein CSLAAGGGTDTQYF.

This rearrangement joins TRBV5-1 to TRBJ2-3, with D unresolved. Germline V gene sequence: CDR1 SGHRS, CDR2 YFSETQ. This CDR3 has 12 amino acids. V lost 0 bases, J lost 9 bases, and 8 bases lay in between. The CDR3 sequence: CASSLDFKTQYF. CDR3 nucleotides: TGCGCCAGCAGCTTGGACTTTAAGACGCAGTATTTT.

Notes on this clone: The same CDR3 can be traced to other DNA sequences in this sample. This chain uses TRBV6-5 with TRBJ2-7; D may correspond to TRBD1 or TRBD2 (5 bases each). Trimming shortened V by 5 bases and J by 4 bases, and 15 bases separated the two germline ends. In germline, CDR1 is MNHEY, CDR2 SVGAGI. The CDR3 is made up of 14 amino acids. The CDR3: CASSKWDGTYEQYF. The CDR3 DNA reads as TGTGCCAGCAGTAAGTGGGACGGCACATACGAGCAGTACTTC.

The rearrangement uses TRBV4-1 and TRBJ2-5, with 10 bases that match TRBD2. V dropped 1 base and J dropped 2; count of bases not matched to a gene: 7. The V gene's germline CDR1 is MGHRA and CDR2 YSYEKL. The CDR3 extends over 17 amino acids. DNA of the CDR3: TGCGCCAGCAGCCAAGGACCTAGCGGGGGAGCACAAGAGACCCAGTACTTC. Amino acids: CASSQGPSGGAQETQYF.

This clone was seen a handful of times. This rearrangement joins TRBV7-6 to TRBJ2-1, with 9 bases that match TRBD1. With 1 base clipped from V and 5 bases from J, the junction kept 9 bases outside the gene matches. This CDR3 region has 17 residues. Germline V gives CDR1 SGHVS, CDR2 FNYEAQ. CDR3 region: CASSLGIRQGGDNEQFF. In nucleotides, the CDR3 is TGTGCCAGCAGCTTAGGAATAAGACAGGGGGGAGACAATGAGCAGTTCTTC.

The chain combines TRBV28 with TRBJ1-5, with D possibly being TRBD1 (5 bases). Germline lookup yields CDR1 MDHEN and CDR2 SYDVKM. CDR3 length: 13 residues. With 8 bases removed from V and 0 bases from J, the gap between germline ends came to 8 bases. CDR3 region: CASGALSNQPQHF. CDR3 nucleotides: TGTGCCAGCGGGGCCCTTAGCAATCAGCCCCAGCATTTT.

The rearrangement uses TRBV6-6 and TRBJ2-2; D is ambiguous. Germline CDR1 and CDR2: MNHNY and SVGAGI (reference sequence). The CDR3 has 14 amino acids. Trimming removed 0 bases from V and 5 bases from J, with 7 bases in between. CDR3 sequence: CASSYSTETGELFF. As DNA, the CDR3 is TGTGCCAGCAGTTACTCGACCGAAACCGGGGAGCTGTTTTTT.

V is TRBV4-2 and J is TRBJ2-2; D possibly corresponds to TRBD2 (5 bases). The V gene lost 1 base and the J gene lost 3 bases, with 9 bases spanning the gap. Germline assignment: CDR1 LGHNA and CDR2 YNFKEQ. CDR3 length equals 15 residues. The CDR3 loop is CASSQGTLDTGELFF. In DNA form, the CDR3 reads TGTGCCAGCAGCCAAGGGACTCTCGACACCGGGGAGCTGTTTTTT.

Only one count was recorded for this clone. V and J are TRBV6-6 and TRBJ2-1, with D maybe TRBD2 (6 bases). CDR3 length: 14 residues. Trimming cost V 2 bases and J 7 bases, with 12 bases left between them. Looked up from germline, CDR1 is MNHNY and CDR2 is SVGAGI (reference sequence). This chain's CDR3 is CASSYPGTQNEQFF. In DNA form, the CDR3 reads TGTGCCAGCAGTTACCCCGGGACTCAAAATGAGCAGTTCTTC.

This chain uses TRBV10-3 with TRBJ2-7; possible D gene TRBD2, 7 bases. The V gene's germline CDR1 is ENHRY and CDR2 SYGVKD. V was cut by 3 bases and J by 5 bases, with 17 bases left in between. The CDR3 sequence is 15 residues long. Here the CDR3 DNA reads TGTGCCATCAGTGACTCGAGTCGGGGGGCGGACGAGCAGTACTTC. Residues: CAISDSSRGADEQYF.

With regard to this clone: This CDR3 is also generated by other DNA sequences in the sample. The rearrangement joins TRBV18 to TRBJ1-1, with 9 bases matching TRBD1. Germline lookup yields CDR1 KGHSH and CDR2 LQKENI. V dropped 3 bases and J dropped 4; count of bases not matched to a gene: 3. This CDR3 has 14 amino acids. The CDR3 DNA follows: TGTGCCAGCTCACCGGGGACAGGGCGCACTGAAGCTTTCTTT. It specifies CASSPGTGRTEAFF.

This chain connects TRBV9 to TRBJ1-6, with a weak D call TRBD1 (5 bases). The CDR3 runs to 15 residues. The V end lost 0 bases, the J end lost 11 bases, and 15 bases lay between the germline ends. The germline gives CDR1 SGDLS, CDR2 YYNGEE. The DNA for the CDR3 is TGTGCCAGCAGCGTAGATCAGGGACTTAGGGCACCCCTCCACTTT. It is translated as CASSVDQGLRAPLHF.